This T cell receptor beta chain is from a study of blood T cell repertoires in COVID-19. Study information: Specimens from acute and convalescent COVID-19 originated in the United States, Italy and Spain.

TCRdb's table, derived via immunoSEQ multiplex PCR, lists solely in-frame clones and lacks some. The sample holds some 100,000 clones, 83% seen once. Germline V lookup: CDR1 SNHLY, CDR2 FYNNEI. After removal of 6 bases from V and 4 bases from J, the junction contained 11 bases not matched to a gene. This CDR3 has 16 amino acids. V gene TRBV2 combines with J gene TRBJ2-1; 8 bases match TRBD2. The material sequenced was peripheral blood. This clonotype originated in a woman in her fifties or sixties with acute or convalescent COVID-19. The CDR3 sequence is CASRVGGSGEYNEQFF. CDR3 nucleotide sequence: TGTGCCAGCAGGGTCGGGGGTAGCGGGGAATACAATGAGCAGTTCTTC.